The text below deals with one T cell receptor (beta chain). The sample is drawn from a study of blood T cell repertoires in COVID-19. Study information: From T cells, B-cell-depleted T cells, or PBMCs came the material, which was cDNA or gDNA.

Study processing details: From reference gene primer amplification, estimates of nucleated cell counts were derived. This table comes from immunoSEQ multiplex PCR, and its TCRdb copy is limited to in-frame clones, with some not included. The DNA was the basis for D and trimming; V, J and clone size are from that table. The sample includes around 250,000 clones, 80% to 85% of them seen just once. The TCR sequence derives from a woman aged 40-49 years who had recovered from COVID-19. Sequencing was performed on peripheral blood.

CDR3 sequence: CASSQLAGGFNEQFF. In nucleotides, the CDR3 is TGCGCCAGCAGCCAGCTAGCGGGGGGATTCAATGAGCAGTTCTTC. V and J are TRBV4-1 and TRBJ2-1; the match to TRBD2 covers 11 bases. Germline lookup yields CDR1 MGHRA and CDR2 YSYEKL. This CDR3 spans 15 amino acids. Unmatched junction bases numbered 4, after V lost 3 bases and J lost 6 bases.